Below are 2 T cell receptor beta chains sequenced from a single sample in a study of blood T cells in healthy people across ages. The second PCR ran roughly 6 to 11 cycles with a sample-barcoded 5' primer and J-beta primers. TCRdb itself ran the 5' RACE reads through MiXCR, one entry per CDR3 protein. The table shows approximately 800,000 distinct CDR3 sequences, with around 50% occurring only once. Specimen: blood. Receptors originate from a man aged 35 to 55 in good health.

The chain links TRBV9 to TRBJ2-3, with D tentatively TRBD2 (5 bases). Deletions cut 6 bases from V and 6 bases from J, with 23 bases between. The CDR3 has 16 residues. Looked up from germline, CDR1 is SGDLS and CDR2 is YYNGEE. CDR3 bases: TGTGCCAGCACCTCGGGAAGGGATGATTGGTTGGATACGCAGTATTTT. Amino acids: CASTSGRDDWLDTQYF.

V usage is TRBV10-3 and J usage is TRBJ2-3, with TRBD2 matching over 13 bases. Germline CDR1 is ENHRY and CDR2 is SYGVKD. J gave up 3 bases and V 2 bases, and 14 bases lay outside the gene matches. The CDR3 sequence is 20 residues long. The CDR3 DNA reads as TGTGCCATCAGTGAGACAAAGACTAGCGGGGGGTTCGTGGGGACAGATACGCAGTATTTT. Residues: CAISETKTSGGFVGTDTQYF.